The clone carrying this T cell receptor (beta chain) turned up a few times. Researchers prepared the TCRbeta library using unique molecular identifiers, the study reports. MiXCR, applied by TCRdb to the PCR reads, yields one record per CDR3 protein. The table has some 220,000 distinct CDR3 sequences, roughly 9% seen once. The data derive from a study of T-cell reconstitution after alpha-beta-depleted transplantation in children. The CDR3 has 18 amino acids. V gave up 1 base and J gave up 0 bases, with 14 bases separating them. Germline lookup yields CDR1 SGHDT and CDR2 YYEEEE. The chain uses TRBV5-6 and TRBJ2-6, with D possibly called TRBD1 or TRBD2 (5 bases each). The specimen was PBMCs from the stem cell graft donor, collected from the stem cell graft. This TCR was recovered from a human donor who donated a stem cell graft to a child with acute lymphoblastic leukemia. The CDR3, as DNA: TGTGCCAGCAGCTTGTTTGGGGCACGGGACTCTGGGGCCAACGTCCTGACTTTC. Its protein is CASSLFGARDSGANVLTF.